These 18 T cell receptor beta chains share one sample of origin, sequenced in a study of T cell responses to AZD1222 COVID-19 vaccine. Profiled with immunoSEQ multiplex PCR; TCRdb holds only in-frame clones, not every one. Among 100,000 to 150,000 clones listed, roughly 90% were seen once. Sequencing was performed on peripheral blood, taken on day 0 of AZD1222 vaccination. The receptor set was obtained from an adult in good health.

This clone qualifies as medium-sized. The rearrangement uses TRBV4-1 and TRBJ2-1; TRBD2 aligns across 11 bases. CDR3 length: 16 residues. The V and J ends lost 6 bases and 5 bases, in that order; junction bases with no gene match: 9. CDR1 and CDR2 from the germline V gene are MGHRA and YSYEKL. The CDR3 is CASSLPGLAVHNEQFF. Here the CDR3 DNA reads TGCGCCAGCAGTCTACCGGGACTAGCGGTACACAATGAGCAGTTCTTC.

This clone has a single count. This chain joins TRBV3-1 (or the pseudogene TRBV3-2) and TRBJ1-4, with unresolved D. Germline CDR1 LGHDT, CDR2 YNNKEL (reference sequence). The CDR3 has 14 residues. V was pared by 4 bases and J by 3 bases, with 9 bases between. The CDR3 nucleotides are TGTGCCAGCAGCCTACCAGGCTCTAATGAAAAACTGTTTTTT. The encoded protein is CASSLPGSNEKLFF.

The chain employs TRBV18 and TRBJ1-3; D remains unclear. The CDR3 length is 13 residues. V shed 2 bases and J shed 4 bases, with 6 bases lying between them. CDR1 and CDR2 from the germline V gene are KGHSH and LQKENI. CDR3 bases: TGTGCCAGCTCACCAGGCCAGGGAAACACCATATATTTT. Translating gives CASSPGQGNTIYF.

This sequence joins TRBV19 and TRBJ1-6, with 10 bases that match TRBD1. In germline, CDR1 is LNHDA, CDR2 SQIVND (reference sequence). The V gene end was trimmed by 1 base and the J gene end by 9 bases; junction bases not matched to a gene: 6. The CDR3 length is 16 residues. The CDR3: CASSIGDRGLISPLHF. CDR3 bases: TGTGCCAGTAGTATAGGGGACAGGGGTTTAATTTCACCCCTCCACTTT.

V is TRBV9 and J is TRBJ1-5; D might be TRBD1 (5 bases). V lost 2 bases, J lost 7 bases, and 13 bases lay in between. The V gene's germline CDR1 is SGDLS and CDR2 YYNGEE. The CDR3 runs to 14 residues. The CDR3 reads CASSVNRGPQPQHF. Here the CDR3 DNA reads TGTGCCAGCAGCGTCAACCGGGGACCCCAGCCCCAGCATTTT.

This chain joins TRBV6-5 and TRBJ1-1; 8 nucleotides line up with TRBD1. The germline CDR1 and CDR2 sequences are MNHEY and SVGAGI. CDR3 length: 16 residues. V was pared by 2 bases and J by 2 bases, with 7 bases of the junction left unmatched. The CDR3 region is CASSYTRTGFNTEAFF. The CDR3 DNA is TGTGCCAGCAGTTACACCCGGACAGGGTTTAACACTGAAGCTTTCTTT.

The rearrangement joins TRBV7-2 to TRBJ2-7; D not resolved. The CDR3 contains 15 residues. Per the germline V gene, CDR1 is SGHTA and CDR2 is FQGNSA. The V end was cut by 1 base, the J end by 5 bases, with 15 bases between. In DNA form, the CDR3 reads TGTGCCAGCAGCTTAGTGAGGAGTTTCGCCCACGAGCAGTACTTC. It encodes CASSLVRSFAHEQYF.

The rearrangement links TRBV5-6 to TRBJ1-6, with a weak D call TRBD1 (6 bases). The CDR3 has 14 residues. V was cut by 2 bases and J by 9 bases, with 12 bases left in between. Germline CDR1 reads SGHDT; CDR2 reads YYEEEE. The CDR3 sequence is CASSFGRGGSPLHF. The CDR3 DNA reads TGTGCCAGCAGCTTTGGCAGGGGCGGTTCACCCCTCCACTTT.

The J gene is TRBJ1-4, the V gene TRBV9; a weak D match, TRBD1 (6 bases). Between the trimmed V and J ends, which lost 7 bases and 4 bases, there was a span of 11 bases. Looked up from germline, CDR1 is SGDLS and CDR2 is YYNGEE. This CDR3 comprises 13 residues. This chain's CDR3 is CASGGLINEKLFF. The CDR3 coding sequence is TGTGCCAGCGGGGGGCTGATTAATGAAAAACTGTTTTTT.

CDR3 nucleotides: TGTGCCAGCAGCTTAAGAAGGGACGAAGCTTTCTTT. It translates to CASSLRRDEAFF. This chain connects TRBV7-2 to TRBJ1-1; a weak D match, TRBD1 (5 bases). With 2 bases removed from V and 8 bases from J, the gap between germline ends came to 9 bases. Germline-derived CDR1 and CDR2 are SGHTA and FQGNSA. This CDR3 has 12 residues.

V and J are TRBV4-1 and TRBJ2-5; a weak D match, TRBD2 (6 bases). The length of the CDR3 is 16 residues. The germline gives CDR1 MGHRA, CDR2 YSYEKL. Between the trimmed V and J ends, which lost 0 bases and 4 bases, there was a span of 15 bases. CDR3 amino acids: CASSQEPLTEGETQYF. In DNA, the CDR3 is TGCGCCAGCAGCCAAGAGCCCTTAACGGAGGGAGAGACCCAGTACTTC.

V is TRBV2 and J is TRBJ1-2; unclear D gene. Germline assignment: CDR1 SNHLY and CDR2 FYNNEI. This CDR3 region has 14 residues. The ends were cut back, 7 bases at V and 0 bases at J, with 12 bases in the middle. The CDR3 protein is CASKVRSPNYGYTF. In DNA, the CDR3 is TGTGCCAGCAAGGTCAGGAGCCCTAACTATGGCTACACCTTC.

The gene calls are TRBV5-5 and TRBJ1-2; perhaps TRBD1 as D (5 bases). CDR3 length: 16 residues. V was trimmed by 7 bases and J by 0 bases, leaving 19 bases between them. CDR1 and CDR2 (germline): SGHKS, YYEKEE (reference sequence). DNA of the CDR3: TGTGCCAGCGACCCACCTTGGCAGACAGCTAACTATGGCTACACCTTC. Translation: CASDPPWQTANYGYTF.

The V call is TRBV25-1, the J call TRBJ2-2, with 8 bases aligning to TRBD2. The CDR3 contains 14 residues. V gave up 3 bases and J gave up 7 bases; unmatched junction bases: 4. Germline V CDR1 and CDR2: MGHDK, SYGVNS. The CDR3 region has the DNA TGTGCCAGCAGTGAGATGCGGGAGGACGGGGAGCTGTTTTTT. It translates to CASSEMREDGELFF.

This clone was detected a few times. The chain carries TRBV30 and TRBJ2-7, with 7 bases that match TRBD2. CDR3 length: 19 residues. The V gene end was trimmed by 4 bases and the J gene end by 0 bases; junction bases not matched to a gene: 21. The germline CDR1 and CDR2 sequences are GTSNPN and SVGIG (reference sequence). CDR3 residues: CAWKSGRGAGFSGSYEQYF. Here the CDR3 DNA reads TGTGCCTGGAAGTCAGGGAGGGGAGCTGGATTTTCGGGCTCCTACGAGCAGTACTTC.

V and J are TRBV6-5 and TRBJ1-1, with 7 bases identical to TRBD1. Trimming at V came to 2 bases and at J to 3 bases, leaving 9 bases not matched to a gene. Germline CDR1 and CDR2: MNHEY and SVGAGI. The CDR3 consists of 16 residues. The CDR3 DNA follows: TGTGCCAGCAGTTACGGGGACAGTGCCTACTACACTGAAGCTTTCTTT. Its protein product is CASSYGDSAYYTEAFF.

This rearrangement joins TRBV28 to TRBJ1-1; no clear D. V was trimmed by 3 bases and J by 6 bases, leaving 11 bases between them. Germline V gene data show CDR1 as MDHEN and CDR2 as SYDVKM. There are 13 residues in the CDR3. In DNA, the CDR3 is TGTGCCAGCAGTTTTTGGCAGGCCCCTGAAGCTTTCTTT. Amino acid sequence: CASSFWQAPEAFF.

The sample holds one count of this clone. The gene calls are TRBV9 and TRBJ2-7, with D possibly called TRBD1 or TRBD2 (5 bases each). V was cut by 0 bases and J by 5 bases, with 12 bases left in between. This CDR3 has 14 residues. Germline assignment: CDR1 SGDLS and CDR2 YYNGEE. CDR3 nucleotides: TGTGCCAGCAGCGTAGGATTGGGGGAAAACGAGCAGTACTTC. Protein product: CASSVGLGENEQYF.